This T cell receptor beta chain came from a study of blood T cells in healthy people across ages. Sample-barcoded 5' priming and a J-beta primer mix drove a second PCR of about 6 to 11 cycles. One entry per CDR3 protein results from TCRdb running MiXCR on the 5' RACE reads. The table has 1.5 million to 2 million distinct CDR3 sequences, over 25% seen once; the top ten hold roughly 8.2%. This clonotype turned up a few times. Its antigen remains unidentified. Ranging in age from roughly 6 to 90, the donors were healthy Caucasian individuals from Russia. Study observations and caveats: Naive and antigen-experienced cells were not separated, limiting conclusive comparison.

CDR3 length: 13 amino acids. The V and J ends lost 10 bases and 0 bases, in that order; junction bases with no gene match: 3. Germline loops: CDR1 LNHDA, CDR2 SQIVND (reference sequence). The sequence was obtained from a woman aged 30 to 39 in good health. Specimen: blood. The chain is built from TRBV19 and TRBJ1-5, with TRBD1 identical over 7 bases. CDR3 region: CATAGGSNQPQHF. The CDR3 DNA is TGTGCCACCGCAGGGGGTAGCAATCAGCCCCAGCATTTT.